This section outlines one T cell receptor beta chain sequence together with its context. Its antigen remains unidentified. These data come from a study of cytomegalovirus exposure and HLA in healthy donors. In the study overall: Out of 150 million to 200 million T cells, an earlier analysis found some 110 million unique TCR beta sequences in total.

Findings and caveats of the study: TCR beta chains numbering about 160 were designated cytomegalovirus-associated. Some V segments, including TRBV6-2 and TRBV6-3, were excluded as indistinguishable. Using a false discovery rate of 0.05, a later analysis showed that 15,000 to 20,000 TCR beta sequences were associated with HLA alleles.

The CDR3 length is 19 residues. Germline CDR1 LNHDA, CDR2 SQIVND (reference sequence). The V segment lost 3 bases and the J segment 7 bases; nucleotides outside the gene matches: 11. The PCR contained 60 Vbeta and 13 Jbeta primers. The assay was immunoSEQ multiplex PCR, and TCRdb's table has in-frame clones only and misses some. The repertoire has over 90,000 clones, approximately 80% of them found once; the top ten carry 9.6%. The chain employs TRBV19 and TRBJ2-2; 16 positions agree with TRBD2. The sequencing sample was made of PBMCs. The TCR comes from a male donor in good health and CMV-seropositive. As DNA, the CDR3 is TGTGCCAGTAGTATGGGACTAGCGGGAGGGCGCCGTTTGGGCGGGGAGCTGTTTTTT. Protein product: CASSMGLAGGRRLGGELFF.